The clone carrying this T cell receptor beta chain was counted between two and nine times. The data were taken from a study of blood T cell repertoires in COVID-19. On the study more broadly: Collection of acute and convalescent COVID-19 samples took place in the United States, Italy and Spain. T cells, B-cell-depleted T cells, or PBMCs supplied cDNA or gDNA.

J was trimmed by 6 bases and V by 1 base; bases with no gene match: 4. The germline gives CDR1 SQVTM, CDR2 ANQGSEA. This CDR3 has 13 amino acids. Original processing methods: Amplification from reference gene primers served as the basis for estimated nucleated cell counts. Here immunoSEQ multiplex PCR was the method, and the copy in TCRdb shows in-frame clones only, minus some. V and J calls and clone size are given by that table; D and trimming were obtained from the DNA. The repertoire holds about 75,000 clones, 85% to 90% seen once, with roughly 19% in the top ten. V is TRBV29-1 and J is TRBJ1-2; 8 nucleotides match TRBD1. This receptor was identified in a human donor in a cohort sampled during active COVID-19. The specimen sequenced was peripheral blood. CDR3 residues: CSVEGTGRDGYTF. DNA for the CDR3: TGCAGCGTTGAAGGGACAGGGCGCGATGGCTACACCTTC.